The 14 T cell receptor beta chains presented below share a single source sample, sequenced in a study of CD8 T cells in ankylosing spondylitis. TCRdb reprocessed the 5' RACE reads with MiXCR, giving one entry per CDR3 protein. Here the sample spans a few hundred thousand distinct CDR3 sequences, approximately 7.4% being singletons. General study points: Ankylosing spondylitis blood appeared to carry a characteristic TCR beta motif of eight or nine highly homologous variants.

Which antigens these TCRs recognize remains unknown. The sample consisted of blood, either unsorted or a sorted T cell fraction (not recorded which). The source is a male donor with ankylosing spondylitis.

This clonotype was found a few times. This chain links TRBV7-9 with TRBJ2-5; 9 bases line up with TRBD1. Per germline, CDR1 SEHNR and CDR2 FQNEAQ (reference sequence). V lost 5 bases to trimming and J lost 3 bases; unmatched junction nucleotides: 7. CDR3 length: 15 amino acids. This chain's CDR3 is CASSPPGQGEETQYF. The CDR3 DNA reads as TGTGCCAGCAGCCCTCCGGGACAGGGTGAAGAGACCCAGTACTTC.

This clonotype was detected ten times or more. The rearrangement joins TRBV24-1 to TRBJ1-1, with a tentative D call TRBD1 (5 bases). The length of the CDR3 is 16 residues. CDR1 is KGHDR and CDR2 is SFDVKD in the germline V gene. Trimming took 9 bases from V and 7 from J, leaving 26 bases between them. As DNA, the CDR3 is TGTGCCACCGGGGGTCCCCTTCAGAGCAGCATCAATGAAGCTTTCTTT. This sequence encodes CATGGPLQSSINEAFF.

In this sample, this clonotype turned up many times. The chain couples TRBV5-1 to TRBJ1-2, with TRBD1 identical over 8 bases. This CDR3 contains 15 residues. V lost 4 bases and J lost 3; bases outside the gene matches: 8. In germline, CDR1 is SGHRS, CDR2 YFSETQ. CDR3 nucleotides: TGCGCCAGCAGCCAGCGACAGGGGTTACACTATGGCTACACCTTC. Its translation: CASSQRQGLHYGYTF. The full variable domain, with the rest looked up from reference TRBV5-1 and TRBJ1-2, is KAGVTQTPRYLIKTRGQQVTLSCSPISGHRSVSWYQQTPGQGLQFLFEYFSETQRNKGNFPGRFSGRQFSNSRSEMNVSTLELGDSALYLCASSQRQGLHYGYTFGSGTRLTVV.

Comment on this clonotype: A much larger clone is a single base away; this may be a read error. The chain is built from TRBV29-1 and TRBJ2-2; D uncertain. Per the germline V gene, CDR1 is SQVTM and CDR2 is ANQGSEA. Trimming pared 8 bases from V and 6 bases from J, leaving 10 bases between. The CDR3 sequence is 11 residues long. CDR3 bases: TGCAGCACATTAAAGGCCGGGGAGCTGTTTTTT. Protein sequence: CSTLKAGELFF.

This clonotype has ten or more counts. V and J are TRBV9 and TRBJ2-2; a weak D match, TRBD2 (6 bases). Deletions cut 0 bases from V and 9 bases from J, with 12 bases between. Germline V lookup: CDR1 SGDLS, CDR2 YYNGEE. The CDR3 sequence is 14 residues long. In nucleotides, the CDR3 is TGTGCCAGCAGCGTAGGGGGGACTCCTAGGGAGCTGTTTTTT. Amino acids: CASSVGGTPRELFF. The full variable domain, with the rest looked up from reference TRBV9 and TRBJ2-2, is DSGVTQTPKHLITATGQRVTLRCSPRSGDLSVYWYQQSLDQGLQFLIQYYNGEERAKGNILERFSAQQFPDLHSELNLSSLELGDSALYFCASSVGGTPRELFFGEGSRLTVL.

This clonotype was found many times. This sequence joins TRBV9 and TRBJ2-7; D is unresolved. From germline, CDR1 is SGDLS and CDR2 YYNGEE. This CDR3 comprises 12 residues. V was shortened by 3 bases and J by 0 bases, with 4 bases between the two germline ends. The CDR3 sequence is CASSARSYEQYF. CDR3 DNA: TGTGCCAGCAGCGCCCGCTCCTACGAGCAGTACTTC. Using reference TRBV9 and TRBJ2-7 for the parts outside the CDR3, the full variable domain is DSGVTQTPKHLITATGQRVTLRCSPRSGDLSVYWYQQSLDQGLQFLIQYYNGEERAKGNILERFSAQQFPDLHSELNLSSLELGDSALYFCASSARSYEQYFGPGTRLTVT.

This clonotype has at least ten counts. The chain recombines TRBV29-1 with TRBJ1-2; D ambiguous. CDR3 length: 11 residues. The germline V and J ends were trimmed by 6 bases and 5 bases, with 10 bases remaining between them. Per the germline V gene, CDR1 is SQVTM and CDR2 is ANQGSEA. The CDR3 DNA sequence: TGCAGCGTGCGGACGGTTTATGGCTACACCTTC. This codes for CSVRTVYGYTF.

This clonotype has just a few counts. The V gene is TRBV18, the J gene TRBJ2-1; 7 bases fit TRBD2. V gave up 6 bases and J gave up 6 bases; unmatched junction bases: 14. This CDR3 has 16 amino acids. Germline V CDR1 and CDR2: KGHSH, LQKENI. The CDR3 nucleotides read TGTGCCAGCTCGACCGGGGGGTCGTCTCACCCCAATGAGCAGTTCTTC. This codes for CASSTGGSSHPNEQFF.

This clonotype was recorded many times. The rearrangement uses TRBV12-3 or TRBV12-4 and TRBJ2-1; D is uncertain. The CDR3 sequence is 12 residues long. Trimming pared 5 bases from V and 6 bases from J, leaving 8 bases between. The CDR3 region is CASSISLNEQFF. For the CDR3, the DNA is TGTGCCAGCAGTATTAGCCTCAATGAGCAGTTCTTC.

This clonotype was recorded many times. V gene TRBV28 combines with J gene TRBJ2-4; the D call may be TRBD1 or TRBD2 (5 bases each). The V gene's germline CDR1 is MDHEN and CDR2 SYDVKM. The CDR3 has 15 amino acids. Trimming shortened V by 5 bases and J by 6 bases, and 17 bases separated the two germline ends. CDR3 loop: CASSLPNPGRNIQYF. DNA of the CDR3: TGTGCCAGCAGTCTACCCAACCCAGGGAGAAACATTCAGTACTTC.

Only a few counts were recorded for this clonotype. This sequence joins TRBV29-1 and TRBJ2-7; 8 positions agree with TRBD1. With 5 bases clipped from V and 2 bases from J, the junction kept 8 bases outside the gene matches. This CDR3 spans 14 amino acids. Germline assignment: CDR1 SQVTM and CDR2 ANQGSEA. The CDR3 nucleotides read TGCAGCGTTACTAGGACAGGGTCAACCTACGAGCAGTACTTC. It specifies CSVTRTGSTYEQYF.

The table lists this clonotype with many counts. This CDR3 reads CASSQGQNLNTEAFF. As DNA, the CDR3 is TGCGCCAGCAGCCAAGGGCAGAACCTGAACACTGAAGCTTTCTTT. This chain links TRBV4-1 with TRBJ1-1; D gene unclear. This CDR3 has 15 amino acids. Germline V lookup: CDR1 MGHRA, CDR2 YSYEKL. V gave up 1 base and J gave up 0 bases, with 9 bases separating them.

This clonotype was seen more than once but under ten times. The V and J genes are TRBV2 and TRBJ1-2; D is possibly TRBD1 (6 bases). The CDR3 is 13 amino acids. V was pared by 6 bases and J by 4 bases, with 12 bases between. Germline V lookup: CDR1 SNHLY, CDR2 FYNNEI. CDR3 loop: CASSVDSPYGYTF. The CDR3 DNA sequence: TGTGCCAGCAGCGTGGACAGCCCCTATGGCTACACCTTC.

This clonotype was seen only a few times. The V call is TRBV6-2 or TRBV6-3, the J call TRBJ1-5; no clear D gene. This CDR3 spans 16 amino acids. Germline V gene data show CDR1 as MNHEY and CDR2 as SVGEGT. The ends were cut back, 0 bases at V and 0 bases at J, with 9 bases in the middle. The CDR3, as DNA: TGTGCCAGCAGTTACTCGCACTGGAGTAGCAATCAGCCCCAGCATTTT. It codes for CASSYSHWSSNQPQHF.